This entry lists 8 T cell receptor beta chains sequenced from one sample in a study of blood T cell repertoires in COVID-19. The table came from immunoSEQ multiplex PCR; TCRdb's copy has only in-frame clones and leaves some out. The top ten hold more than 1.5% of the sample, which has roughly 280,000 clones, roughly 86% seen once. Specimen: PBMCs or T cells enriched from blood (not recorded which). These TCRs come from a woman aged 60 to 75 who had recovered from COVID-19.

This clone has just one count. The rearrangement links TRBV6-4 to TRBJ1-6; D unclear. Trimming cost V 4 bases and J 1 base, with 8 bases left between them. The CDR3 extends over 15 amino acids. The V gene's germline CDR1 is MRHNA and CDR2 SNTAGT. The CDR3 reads CASSVSGSYNSPLHF. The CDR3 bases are TGTGCCAGCAGTGTATCAGGATCCTATAATTCACCCCTCCACTTT.

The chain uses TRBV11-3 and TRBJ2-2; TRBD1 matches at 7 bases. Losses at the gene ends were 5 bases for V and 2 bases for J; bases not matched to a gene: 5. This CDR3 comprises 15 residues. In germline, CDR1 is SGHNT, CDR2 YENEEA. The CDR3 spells CASSARQGNTGELFF. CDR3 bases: TGTGCCAGCAGCGCCCGACAGGGAAACACCGGGGAGCTGTTTTTT.

The CDR3 DNA sequence: TGCAGCGTTTCCGACAGGGTTGGACAGCCCCAGCATTTT. Its protein product is CSVSDRVGQPQHF. V gene TRBV29-1 combines with J gene TRBJ1-5; 7 bases agree with TRBD1. The V gene's germline CDR1 is SQVTM and CDR2 ANQGSEA. V trimming: 5 bases; J trimming: 7 bases; junction bases outside the gene matches: 8. The CDR3 length is 13 residues.

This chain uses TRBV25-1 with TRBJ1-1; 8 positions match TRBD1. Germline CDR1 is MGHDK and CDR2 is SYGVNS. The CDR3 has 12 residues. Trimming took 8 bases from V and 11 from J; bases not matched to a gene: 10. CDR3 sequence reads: CASGILQGAAFF. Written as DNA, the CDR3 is TGTGCCAGCGGCATTCTTCAGGGGGCGGCTTTCTTT.

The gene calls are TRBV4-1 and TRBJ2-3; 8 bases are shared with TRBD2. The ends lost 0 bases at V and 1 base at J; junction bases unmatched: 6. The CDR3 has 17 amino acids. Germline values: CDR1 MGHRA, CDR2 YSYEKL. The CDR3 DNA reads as TGCGCCAGCAGCCAAGAAGGACGGGGGGGAGGCACAGATACGCAGTATTTT. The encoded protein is CASSQEGRGGGTDTQYF.

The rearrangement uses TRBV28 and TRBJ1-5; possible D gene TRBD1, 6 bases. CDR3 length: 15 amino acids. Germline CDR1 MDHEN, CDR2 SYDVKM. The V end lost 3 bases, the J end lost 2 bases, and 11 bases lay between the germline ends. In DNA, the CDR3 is TGTGCCAGCAGTTTGGCAGGGGACGGCAATCAGCCCCAGCATTTT. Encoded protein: CASSLAGDGNQPQHF.

CDR3 coding DNA: TGTGCCAGCTCACCAGGGACAGGGTTGACTGAAGCTTTCTTT. This translates into CASSPGTGLTEAFF. V is TRBV18 and J is TRBJ1-1, with TRBD1 identical over 9 bases. CDR3 length: 14 residues. Germline assignment: CDR1 KGHSH and CDR2 LQKENI. V dropped 2 bases and J dropped 5; count of bases not matched to a gene: 3.

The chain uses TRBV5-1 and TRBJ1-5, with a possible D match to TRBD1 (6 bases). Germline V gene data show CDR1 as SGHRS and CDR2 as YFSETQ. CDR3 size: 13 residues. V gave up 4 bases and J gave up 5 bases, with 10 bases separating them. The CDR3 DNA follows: TGCGCCAGCAGCCAGACAGGCGATCAGCCCCAGCATTTT. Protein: CASSQTGDQPQHF.